This T cell receptor beta chain was captured by sequencing in a study of blood T cell repertoires in COVID-19. Study details: Sites across the United States, Italy and Spain contributed samples from acute and convalescent COVID-19. In each case, the material was cDNA or gDNA derived from T cells, B-cell-depleted T cells, or PBMCs.

Authors' methods: Reference gene primer amplification in the assay estimated nucleated cell counts. Clones were sequenced by immunoSEQ multiplex PCR, and TCRdb holds only the in-frame ones, with some missing. V and J calls and clone size are as listed in that table; D and trimming were resolved from the DNA. The table lists about 32,000 clones, 90% to 95% of them singletons. Regarding this clone: Different DNA sequences within this sample yield the same CDR3.

The sequencing input was peripheral blood. This TCR came from a male donor with active COVID-19.

CDR3 in DNA: TGTGCCAGCAGCTTAGTTAGGGGGGGGTACACTGAAGCTTTCTTT. The encoded protein is CASSLVRGGYTEAFF. The chain joins TRBV11-2 to TRBJ1-1; the D gene is possibly TRBD1 (6 bases). CDR3 length: 15 residues. The germline V gene encodes CDR1 SGHAT and CDR2 FQNNGV. V lost 1 base and J 3 bases, leaving 12 bases between the germline ends.